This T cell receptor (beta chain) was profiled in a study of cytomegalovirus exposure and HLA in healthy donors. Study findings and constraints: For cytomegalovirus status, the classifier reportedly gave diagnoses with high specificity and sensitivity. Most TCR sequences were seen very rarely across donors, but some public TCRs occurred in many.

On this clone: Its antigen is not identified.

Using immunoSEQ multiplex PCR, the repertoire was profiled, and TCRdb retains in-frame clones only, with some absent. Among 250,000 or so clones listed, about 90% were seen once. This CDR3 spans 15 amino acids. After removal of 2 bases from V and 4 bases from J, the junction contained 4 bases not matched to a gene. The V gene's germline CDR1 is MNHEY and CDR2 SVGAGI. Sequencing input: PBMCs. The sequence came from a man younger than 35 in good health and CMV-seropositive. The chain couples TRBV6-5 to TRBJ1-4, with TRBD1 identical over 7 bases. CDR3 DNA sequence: TGTGCCAGCAGTTACGGACAGGTCAATAATGAAAAACTGTTTTTT. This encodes CASSYGQVNNEKLFF.